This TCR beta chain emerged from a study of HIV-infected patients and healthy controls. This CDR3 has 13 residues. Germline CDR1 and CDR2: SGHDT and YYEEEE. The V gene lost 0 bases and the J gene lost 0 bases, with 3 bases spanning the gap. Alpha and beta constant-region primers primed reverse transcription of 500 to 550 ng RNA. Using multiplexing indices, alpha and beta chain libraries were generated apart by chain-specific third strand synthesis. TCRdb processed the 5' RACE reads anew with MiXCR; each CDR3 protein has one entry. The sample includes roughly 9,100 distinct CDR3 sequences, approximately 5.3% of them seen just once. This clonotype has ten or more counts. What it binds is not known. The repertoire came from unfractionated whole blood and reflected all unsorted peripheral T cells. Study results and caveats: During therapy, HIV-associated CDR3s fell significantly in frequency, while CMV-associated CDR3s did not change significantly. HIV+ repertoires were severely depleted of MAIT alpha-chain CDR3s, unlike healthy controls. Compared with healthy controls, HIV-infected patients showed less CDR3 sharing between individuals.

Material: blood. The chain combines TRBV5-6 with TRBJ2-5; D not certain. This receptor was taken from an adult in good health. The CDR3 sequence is CASSLDYQETQYF. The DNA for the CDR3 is TGTGCCAGCAGCTTGGACTACCAAGAGACCCAGTACTTC.